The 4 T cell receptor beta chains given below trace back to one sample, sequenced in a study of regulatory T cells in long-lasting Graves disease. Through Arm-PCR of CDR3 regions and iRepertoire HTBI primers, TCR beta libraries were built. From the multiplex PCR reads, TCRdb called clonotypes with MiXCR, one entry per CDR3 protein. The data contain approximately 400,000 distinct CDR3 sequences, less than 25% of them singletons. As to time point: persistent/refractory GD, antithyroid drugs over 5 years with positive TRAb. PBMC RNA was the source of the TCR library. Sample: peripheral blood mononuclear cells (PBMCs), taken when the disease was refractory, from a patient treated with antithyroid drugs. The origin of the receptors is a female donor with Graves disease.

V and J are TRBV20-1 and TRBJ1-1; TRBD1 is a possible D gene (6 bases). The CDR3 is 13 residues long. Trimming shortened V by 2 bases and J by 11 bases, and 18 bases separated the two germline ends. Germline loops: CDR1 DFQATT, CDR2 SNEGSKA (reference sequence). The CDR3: CSARQVGTGGAFF. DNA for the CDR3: TGCAGTGCTAGACAAGTGGGGACGGGGGGCGCTTTCTTT.

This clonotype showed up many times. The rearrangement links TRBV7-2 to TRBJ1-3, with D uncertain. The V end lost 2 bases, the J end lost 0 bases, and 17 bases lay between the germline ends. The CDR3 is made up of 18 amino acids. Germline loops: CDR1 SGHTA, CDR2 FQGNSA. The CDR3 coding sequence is TGTGCCAGCAGCTTACGTCCCCCGGGAGTCCCCTCTGGAAACACCATATATTTT. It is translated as CASSLRPPGVPSGNTIYF.

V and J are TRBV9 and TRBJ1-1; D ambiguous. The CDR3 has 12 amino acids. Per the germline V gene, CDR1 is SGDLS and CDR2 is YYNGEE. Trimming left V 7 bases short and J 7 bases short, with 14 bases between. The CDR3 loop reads CASGSGGNEAFF. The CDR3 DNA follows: TGTGCCAGCGGCTCGGGCGGGAATGAAGCTTTCTTT.

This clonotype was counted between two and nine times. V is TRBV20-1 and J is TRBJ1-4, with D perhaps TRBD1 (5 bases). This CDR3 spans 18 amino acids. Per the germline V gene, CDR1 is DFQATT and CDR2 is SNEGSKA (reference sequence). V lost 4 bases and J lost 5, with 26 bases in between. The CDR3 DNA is TGCAGTGCTAACCAAGAAGGACCCAGGGTAGGGGAAAATGAAAAACTGTTTTTT. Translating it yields CSANQEGPRVGENEKLFF.